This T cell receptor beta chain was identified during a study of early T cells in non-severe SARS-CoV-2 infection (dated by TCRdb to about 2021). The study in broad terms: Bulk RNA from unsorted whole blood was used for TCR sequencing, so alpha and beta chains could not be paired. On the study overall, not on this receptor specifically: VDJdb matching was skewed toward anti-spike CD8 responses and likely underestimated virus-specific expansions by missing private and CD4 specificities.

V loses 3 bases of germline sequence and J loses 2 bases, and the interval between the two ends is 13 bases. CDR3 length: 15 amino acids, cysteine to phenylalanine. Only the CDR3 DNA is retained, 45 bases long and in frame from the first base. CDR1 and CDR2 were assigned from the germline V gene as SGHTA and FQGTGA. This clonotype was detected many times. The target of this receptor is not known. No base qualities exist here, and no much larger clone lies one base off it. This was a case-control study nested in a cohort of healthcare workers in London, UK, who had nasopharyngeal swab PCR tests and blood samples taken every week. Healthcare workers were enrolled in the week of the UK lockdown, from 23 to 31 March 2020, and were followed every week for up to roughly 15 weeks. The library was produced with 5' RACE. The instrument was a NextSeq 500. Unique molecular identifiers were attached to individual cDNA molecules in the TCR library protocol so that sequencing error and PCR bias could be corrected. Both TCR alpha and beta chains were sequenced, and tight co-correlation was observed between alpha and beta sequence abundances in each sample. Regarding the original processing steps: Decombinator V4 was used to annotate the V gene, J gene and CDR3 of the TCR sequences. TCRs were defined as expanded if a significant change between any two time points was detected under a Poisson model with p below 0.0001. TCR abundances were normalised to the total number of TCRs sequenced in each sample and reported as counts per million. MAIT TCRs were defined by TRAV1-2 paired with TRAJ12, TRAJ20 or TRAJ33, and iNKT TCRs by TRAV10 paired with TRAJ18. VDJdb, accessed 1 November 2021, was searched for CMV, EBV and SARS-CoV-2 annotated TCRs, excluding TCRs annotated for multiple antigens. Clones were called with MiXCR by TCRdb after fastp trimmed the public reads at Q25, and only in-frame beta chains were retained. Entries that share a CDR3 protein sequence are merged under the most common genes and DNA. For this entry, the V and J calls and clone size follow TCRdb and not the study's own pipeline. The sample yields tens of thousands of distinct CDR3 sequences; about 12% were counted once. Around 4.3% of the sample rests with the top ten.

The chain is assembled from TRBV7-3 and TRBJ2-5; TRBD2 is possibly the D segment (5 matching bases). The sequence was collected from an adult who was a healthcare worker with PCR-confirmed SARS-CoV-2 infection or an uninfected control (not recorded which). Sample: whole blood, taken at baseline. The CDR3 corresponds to CASSFRSTGQETQYF. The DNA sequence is TGTGCCAGCAGCTTTAGAAGCACGGGGCAAGAGACCCAGTACTTC.